These T cell receptor beta chains were read from a single sample in a study of cytomegalovirus exposure and HLA in healthy donors. Libraries were prepared by immunoSEQ multiplex PCR; TCRdb keeps only in-frame clonotypes and omits some of them. The sample contains more than 100,000 clones, around 63% of which appear only once. The sample comprised PBMCs. The receptors come from a man aged 35-49 years in good health and CMV-seropositive. Each CDR3 is given with its conserved first and last residue. Fields, in order: CDR3 protein, CDR3 DNA, clone size, J gene, D gene, V gene. A D gene is named only where the DNA matches it firmly. Only part of the rows carry a size: once, few, many, or a class if the clone is expanded.

CDR3aa: CASSSRGRGNQPQHF
CDR3nt: TGTGCCAGCAGTTCTAGGGGGCGCGGCAATCAGCCCCAGCATTTT
abundance: -
j_gene: TRBJ1-5
d_gene: TRBD1
v_gene: TRBV28

CDR3aa: CARARGRAFYGYTF
CDR3nt: TGTGCCAGGGCTCGGGGAAGAGCTTTCTATGGCTACACCTTC
abundance: -
j_gene: TRBJ1-2
d_gene: -
v_gene: TRBV21-1

CDR3aa: CSGENRGAEAFF
CDR3nt: TGCAGCGGGGAAAACAGGGGGGCTGAAGCTTTCTTT
abundance: once
j_gene: TRBJ1-1
d_gene: TRBD1
v_gene: TRBV29-1

CDR3aa: CASSVATNSGEWSSPLHF
CDR3nt: TGTGCCAGCAGCGTTGCTACTAACTCAGGGGAATGGAGTTCACCCCTCCACTTT
abundance: few
j_gene: TRBJ1-6
d_gene: -
v_gene: TRBV9

CDR3aa: CASSFNTGGWNEQFF
CDR3nt: TGTGCCAGCAGCTTTAATACAGGGGGCTGGAATGAGCAGTTCTTC
abundance: once
j_gene: TRBJ2-1
d_gene: TRBD1
v_gene: TRBV5-6

CDR3aa: CASSWATGTGDYNTEAFF
CDR3nt: TGTGCCAGCAGCTGGGCGACCGGGACAGGGGACTATAACACTGAAGCTTTCTTT
abundance: -
j_gene: TRBJ1-1
d_gene: TRBD1
v_gene: TRBV7-9

CDR3aa: CASSLQGTLRTDTQYF
CDR3nt: TGTGCCAGCAGTCTCCAGGGAACCCTCCGCACAGATACGCAGTATTTT
abundance: -
j_gene: TRBJ2-3
d_gene: -
v_gene: TRBV27

CDR3aa: CASSSHSTYEQYF
CDR3nt: TGTGCCAGCAGCTCCCACTCGACCTACGAGCAGTACTTC
abundance: -
j_gene: TRBJ2-7
d_gene: -
v_gene: TRBV7-2

CDR3aa: CASSQVDRADQPQHF
CDR3nt: TGCGCCAGCAGCCAAGTGGACAGGGCTGATCAGCCCCAGCATTTT
abundance: few
j_gene: TRBJ1-5
d_gene: TRBD1
v_gene: TRBV4-1

CDR3aa: CASSTPTSGSYNEQFF
CDR3nt: TGTGCCAGTAGTACACCGACTAGCGGATCGTACAATGAGCAGTTCTTC
abundance: -
j_gene: TRBJ2-1
d_gene: TRBD2
v_gene: TRBV19

CDR3aa: CASGGEGTEAFF
CDR3nt: TGTGCCAGTGGGGGGGAGGGCACTGAAGCTTTCTTT
abundance: few
j_gene: TRBJ1-1
d_gene: -
v_gene: TRBV5-6

CDR3aa: CASSQEFKGAQPQHF
CDR3nt: TGTGCCAGCAGCCAAGAGTTCAAGGGGGCTCAGCCCCAGCATTTT
abundance: -
j_gene: TRBJ1-5
d_gene: TRBD1
v_gene: TRBV4-2

CDR3aa: CASQPGQGALHVSGFNKNEQFF
CDR3nt: TGCGCCAGCCAACCGGGACAGGGGGCCTTACACGTGAGCGGGTTTAACAAGAATGAGCAGTTCTTC
abundance: -
j_gene: TRBJ2-1
d_gene: TRBD1
v_gene: TRBV10-1

CDR3aa: CASSGEGLGTGELFF
CDR3nt: TGTGCCAGCAGTGGGGAGGGCCTCGGCACCGGGGAGCTGTTTTTT
abundance: few
j_gene: TRBJ2-2
d_gene: TRBD2
v_gene: TRBV28

CDR3aa: CASSNAVFQPQHF
CDR3nt: TGTGCCAGCAGTAATGCAGTGTTTCAGCCCCAGCATTTT
abundance: once
j_gene: TRBJ1-5
d_gene: -
v_gene: TRBV6-5

CDR3aa: CASSPRTGLVETQYF
CDR3nt: TGTGCCAGCAGCCCACGGACAGGGCTAGTGGAGACCCAGTACTTC
abundance: -
j_gene: TRBJ2-5
d_gene: TRBD1
v_gene: TRBV9

CDR3aa: CASSYSGTSLGYTF
CDR3nt: TGTGCCAGCAGTTACTCGGGCACCTCCCTGGGCTACACCTTC
abundance: -
j_gene: TRBJ1-2
d_gene: -
v_gene: TRBV6-5

CDR3aa: CASSFQDSNEAFF
CDR3nt: TGTGCCAGCAGTTTCCAGGACAGTAATGAAGCTTTCTTT
abundance: -
j_gene: TRBJ1-1
d_gene: -
v_gene: TRBV27

CDR3aa: CASSEDRFLSLPYEQYF
CDR3nt: TGTGCCAGCAGTGAGGACAGGTTTTTGTCCCTACCCTACGAGCAGTACTTC
abundance: -
j_gene: TRBJ2-7
d_gene: TRBD1
v_gene: TRBV6-1

CDR3aa: CASSQGGVPLEKLFF
CDR3nt: TGCGCCAGCAGCCAAGGGGGGGTACCTCTTGAAAAACTGTTTTTT
abundance: -
j_gene: TRBJ1-4
d_gene: -
v_gene: TRBV4-1

CDR3aa: CASSPTWGHTDTQYF
CDR3nt: TGTGCCAGCTCGCCGACGTGGGGGCACACAGATACGCAGTATTTT
abundance: -
j_gene: TRBJ2-3
d_gene: -
v_gene: TRBV18

CDR3aa: CASSYQRSGANVLTF
CDR3nt: TGTGCCAGCAGTTACCAGCGCTCTGGGGCCAACGTCCTGACTTTC
abundance: -
j_gene: TRBJ2-6
d_gene: -
v_gene: TRBV6-5

CDR3aa: CASSKEGTGGQPQHF
CDR3nt: TGTGCCAGCAGTAAAGAGGGGACAGGGGGCCAGCCCCAGCATTTT
abundance: -
j_gene: TRBJ1-5
d_gene: TRBD1
v_gene: TRBV2

CDR3aa: CASSPLGTGFNQPQHF
CDR3nt: TGTGCCAGCTCACCACTCGGGACAGGGTTCAATCAGCCCCAGCATTTT
abundance: -
j_gene: TRBJ1-5
d_gene: TRBD1
v_gene: TRBV18

CDR3aa: CASSFDKYGYTF
CDR3nt: TGTGCCAGCAGCTTTGACAAGTATGGCTACACCTTC
abundance: once
j_gene: TRBJ1-2
d_gene: -
v_gene: TRBV7-2

CDR3aa: CASSLTGTSGGLVQYF
CDR3nt: TGTGCCAGCAGCTTGACCGGGACTAGCGGGGGACTTGTGCAGTACTTC
abundance: -
j_gene: TRBJ2-7
d_gene: TRBD2
v_gene: TRBV13

CDR3aa: CASSLPTGTYEQYF
CDR3nt: TGTGCCAGCAGCCTACCGACTGGAACCTACGAGCAGTACTTC
abundance: -
j_gene: TRBJ2-7
d_gene: -
v_gene: TRBV5-8

CDR3aa: CASSLFMRGNTGELFF
CDR3nt: TGTGCCAGCAGCTTGTTTATGAGAGGGAACACCGGGGAGCTGTTTTTT
abundance: -
j_gene: TRBJ2-2
d_gene: -
v_gene: TRBV7-8

CDR3aa: CASSPPASGRNEQFF
CDR3nt: TGTGCCAGCAGCCCGCCGGCTAGCGGGCGCAATGAGCAGTTCTTC
abundance: -
j_gene: TRBJ2-1
d_gene: TRBD2
v_gene: TRBV7-2

CDR3aa: CASSPQGQINTEAFF
CDR3nt: TGTGCCAGCTCACCTCAAGGACAGATAAACACTGAAGCTTTCTTT
abundance: -
j_gene: TRBJ1-1
d_gene: -
v_gene: TRBV18

CDR3aa: CASSSGQGAHEQYF
CDR3nt: TGTGCCAGCAGCTCAGGACAGGGGGCCCACGAGCAGTACTTC
abundance: few
j_gene: TRBJ2-7
d_gene: TRBD1
v_gene: TRBV28

CDR3aa: CAPAPGPLNTGELFF
CDR3nt: TGTGCCCCAGCCCCTGGGCCCCTTAACACCGGGGAGCTGTTTTTT
abundance: few
j_gene: TRBJ2-2
d_gene: -
v_gene: TRBV7-9

CDR3aa: CASSPDRNYGYTF
CDR3nt: TGTGCCAGCAGCCCCGACAGGAACTATGGCTACACCTTC
abundance: -
j_gene: TRBJ1-2
d_gene: -
v_gene: TRBV5-4

CDR3aa: CSAPGREPPYEQYF
CDR3nt: TGCAGCGCGCCTGGGCGGGAGCCCCCCTACGAGCAGTACTTC
abundance: few
j_gene: TRBJ2-7
d_gene: TRBD2
v_gene: TRBV29-1

CDR3aa: CASSYERKGNTIYF
CDR3nt: TGTGCCAGCAGTTACGAGAGGAAAGGAAACACCATATATTTT
abundance: -
j_gene: TRBJ1-3
d_gene: -
v_gene: TRBV6-5

CDR3aa: CASSQGLTLAGIPYEQYF
CDR3nt: TGCGCCAGCAGCCAAGGCCTAACACTAGCGGGAATCCCCTACGAGCAGTACTTC
abundance: -
j_gene: TRBJ2-7
d_gene: TRBD2
v_gene: TRBV4-1

CDR3aa: CASSLALDSNYGYTF
CDR3nt: TGCGCCAGCAGCTTGGCCCTAGACAGCAACTATGGCTACACCTTC
abundance: -
j_gene: TRBJ1-2
d_gene: -
v_gene: TRBV5-1

CDR3aa: CATSKSTSTDTQYF
CDR3nt: TGTGCCACCAGCAAATCAACTAGCACAGATACGCAGTATTTT
abundance: -
j_gene: TRBJ2-3
d_gene: -
v_gene: TRBV15

CDR3aa: CASSYSGGETDTQYF
CDR3nt: TGTGCCAGCAGTTATAGCGGGGGGGAAACAGATACGCAGTATTTT
abundance: -
j_gene: TRBJ2-3
d_gene: TRBD2
v_gene: TRBV6-5

CDR3aa: CASTSGTPGYGYTF
CDR3nt: TGTGCCAGCACCTCCGGGACACCAGGCTATGGCTACACCTTC
abundance: -
j_gene: TRBJ1-2
d_gene: -
v_gene: TRBV6-6

CDR3aa: CASSNPSGANEQFF
CDR3nt: TGCGCCAGCAGCAATCCTAGCGGGGCTAATGAGCAGTTCTTC
abundance: -
j_gene: TRBJ2-1
d_gene: TRBD2
v_gene: TRBV5-1

CDR3aa: CASSIGTSGGRETQYF
CDR3nt: TGCGCCAGCAGCATTGGGACTAGCGGGGGGCGGGAGACCCAGTACTTC
abundance: -
j_gene: TRBJ2-5
d_gene: TRBD2
v_gene: TRBV5-1

CDR3aa: CAIRARNTEAFF
CDR3nt: TGTGCCATCAGGGCCAGGAACACTGAAGCTTTCTTT
abundance: many
j_gene: TRBJ1-1
d_gene: -
v_gene: TRBV10-3

CDR3aa: CASSKPTLAKNIQYF
CDR3nt: TGTGCCAGTAGTAAGCCGACACTAGCCAAAAACATTCAGTACTTC
abundance: -
j_gene: TRBJ2-4
d_gene: -
v_gene: TRBV19

CDR3aa: CARRLSPSGMGETQYF
CDR3nt: TGTGCCAGACGCCTTTCCCCTAGCGGGATGGGGGAGACCCAGTACTTC
abundance: -
j_gene: TRBJ2-5
d_gene: TRBD2
v_gene: TRBV6-4

CDR3aa: CSVVPPGGLGEQFF
CDR3nt: TGCAGCGTAGTCCCCCCTGGGGGGTTAGGGGAGCAGTTCTTC
abundance: few
j_gene: TRBJ2-1
d_gene: -
v_gene: TRBV29-1

CDR3aa: CASSASTGRRTEAFF
CDR3nt: TGTGCCAGCAGTGCCTCGACAGGGCGTCGCACTGAAGCTTTCTTT
abundance: -
j_gene: TRBJ1-1
d_gene: TRBD1
v_gene: TRBV28

CDR3aa: CASSWTDYNSPLHF
CDR3nt: TGCGCCAGCAGCTGGACAGACTATAATTCACCCCTCCACTTT
abundance: few
j_gene: TRBJ1-6
d_gene: -
v_gene: TRBV5-1

CDR3aa: CASSSGQGQLPQHF
CDR3nt: TGTGCCAGCTCATCGGGACAGGGGCAACTGCCCCAGCATTTT
abundance: -
j_gene: TRBJ1-5
d_gene: TRBD1
v_gene: TRBV18

CDR3aa: CASSISGTGRYEQYF
CDR3nt: TGTGCCAGCAGTATATCCGGGACCGGGAGATACGAGCAGTACTTC
abundance: -
j_gene: TRBJ2-7
d_gene: -
v_gene: TRBV27

CDR3aa: CASSLGGNYEQYF
CDR3nt: TGTGCCAGCAGTTTGGGGGGGAACTACGAGCAGTACTTC
abundance: -
j_gene: TRBJ2-7
d_gene: TRBD2
v_gene: TRBV6-6

CDR3aa: CASSPTSGKYNEQFF
CDR3nt: TGTGCCAGCAGCCCGACTAGCGGGAAATACAATGAGCAGTTCTTC
abundance: -
j_gene: TRBJ2-1
d_gene: TRBD2
v_gene: TRBV7-3

CDR3aa: CASSLDDREYGYTF
CDR3nt: TGTGCCAGCAGCTTAGATGACAGGGAGTACGGCTACACCTTC
abundance: once
j_gene: TRBJ1-2
d_gene: TRBD1
v_gene: TRBV11-2

CDR3aa: CASSSRGGAIYNEQFF
CDR3nt: TGTGCCAGCAGCTCCCGAGGGGGCGCGATCTACAATGAGCAGTTCTTC
abundance: -
j_gene: TRBJ2-1
d_gene: TRBD1
v_gene: TRBV7-9

CDR3aa: CSVESDRYNYGYTF
CDR3nt: TGCAGCGTTGAATCTGACAGGTACAACTATGGCTACACCTTC
abundance: -
j_gene: TRBJ1-2
d_gene: -
v_gene: TRBV29-1

CDR3aa: CASSLGASNQPQHF
CDR3nt: TGTGCCAGCAGTCTAGGGGCCAGCAATCAGCCCCAGCATTTT
abundance: few
j_gene: TRBJ1-5
d_gene: -
v_gene: TRBV25-1

CDR3aa: CASSLMQGNHEQYF
CDR3nt: TGTGCCAGCAGCTTAATGCAGGGTAACCACGAGCAGTACTTC
abundance: once
j_gene: TRBJ2-7
d_gene: -
v_gene: TRBV7-3

CDR3aa: CASSAIGGATEAFF
CDR3nt: TGTGCCAGCAGCGCCATAGGGGGGGCCACTGAAGCTTTCTTT
abundance: -
j_gene: TRBJ1-1
d_gene: -
v_gene: TRBV2

CDR3aa: CATSGDWIITDTQYF
CDR3nt: TGTGCCACCAGCGGCGACTGGATAATCACAGATACGCAGTATTTT
abundance: -
j_gene: TRBJ2-3
d_gene: -
v_gene: TRBV15

CDR3aa: CASSFTGTDRSGELFF
CDR3nt: TGTGCCAGCAGCTTCACCGGGACTGATAGGTCCGGGGAGCTGTTTTTT
abundance: -
j_gene: TRBJ2-2
d_gene: -
v_gene: TRBV7-9